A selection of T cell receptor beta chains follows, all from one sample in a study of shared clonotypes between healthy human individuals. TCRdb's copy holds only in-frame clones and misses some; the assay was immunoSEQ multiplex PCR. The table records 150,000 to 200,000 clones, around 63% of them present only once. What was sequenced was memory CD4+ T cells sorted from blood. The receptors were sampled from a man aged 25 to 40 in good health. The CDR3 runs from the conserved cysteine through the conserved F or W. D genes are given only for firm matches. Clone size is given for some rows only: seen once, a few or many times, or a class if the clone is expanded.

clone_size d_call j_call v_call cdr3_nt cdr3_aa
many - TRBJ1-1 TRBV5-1 TGCGCCAGCAGCGATCCTGGTCGGGGCACTGAAGCTTTCTTT CASSDPGRGTEAFF
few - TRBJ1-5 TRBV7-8 TGTGCCAGCAGCCCAGCACTTAATCAGCCCCAGCATTTT CASSPALNQPQHF
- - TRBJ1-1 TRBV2 TGTGCCAGCAGGGACCGGGACATAGAAGCTTTCTTT CASRDRDIEAFF
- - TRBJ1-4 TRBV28 TGTGCCAGCAGCACACAGGGAGCAATGAATGAAAAACTGTTTTTT CASSTQGAMNEKLFF
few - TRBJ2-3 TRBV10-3 TGTGCCATCACCCAGGCGGATACGCAGTATTTT CAITQADTQYF
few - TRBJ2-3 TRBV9 TGTGCCAGCAGCGTAGACGGGTTGGCCCGAGGGGCGCAGTATTTT CASSVDGLARGAQYF
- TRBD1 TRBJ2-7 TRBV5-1 TGCGCCAGCAGCTTCGGGACAGAGGTGTGGTACTTC CASSFGTEVWYF
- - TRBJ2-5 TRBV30 TGTGCCTGGAAGTCCCAGGGATCACGGGAGACCCAGTACTTC CAWKSQGSRETQYF
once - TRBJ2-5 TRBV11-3 TGTGCCAGCAGCTTAACCCACGGACGTTCACCCCAGTACTTC CASSLTHGRSPQYF
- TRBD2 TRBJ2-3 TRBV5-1 TGCGCCAGCAGCTCAGGACTAGCGGGAGGTCCCGGAGATACGCAGTATTTT CASSSGLAGGPGDTQYF
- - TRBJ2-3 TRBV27 TGTGCCAGCGGGGAGCGAAGCACAGATACGCAGTATTTT CASGERSTDTQYF
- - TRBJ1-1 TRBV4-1 TGCGCCAGCAGCCAAGGGGGGCCTTTTGATCAAGCTTTCTTT CASSQGGPFDQAFF
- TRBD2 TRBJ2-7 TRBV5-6 TGTGCCAGCAGACTAGCGGGAGTTTACGAGCAGTACTTC CASRLAGVYEQYF